This T cell receptor beta chain was obtained from a study of shared clonotypes between healthy human individuals. Method: immunoSEQ multiplex PCR; TCRdb's copy keeps in-frame clones and lacks some. The sample yields more than 2 million clones, approximately 94% seen once. V gave up 1 base and J gave up 4 bases; unmatched junction bases: 5. CDR1 SGHNT and CDR2 YYREEE come from the germline V gene (reference sequence). CDR3 length: 15 amino acids. This TCR was sampled from a man aged 18 to 30 in good health. The specimen was naive CD4+ T cells sorted from blood. The subset denotes: CD45RA+ positively selected. V usage is TRBV5-4 and J usage is TRBJ1-3, with TRBD1 matching 7 bases. The CDR3 protein is CASSLTGVGGNTIYF. DNA of the CDR3: TGTGCCAGCAGCTTGACAGGGGTGGGCGGAAACACCATATATTTT.